This TCR beta chain originates from a study of cytomegalovirus exposure and HLA in healthy donors. Some clones are missing from TCRdb's copy, which holds only in-frame ones; the method was immunoSEQ multiplex PCR. The sample holds 65,000 to 75,000 clones, under 96% seen once. Study results and caveats: As confirmed in vitro, three CMV-associated chains were specific for CMV antigens. Listed as cytomegalovirus-associated were 150 or so TCR beta chains. Within the 100 to 150 validation repertoires, first-cohort TCR clusters tended to co-occur, according to a later analysis.

This CDR3 is built from 15 residues. Germline V gene lookup returns CDR1 SGHRS and CDR2 YFSETQ. V was shortened by 2 bases and J by 0 bases, with 9 bases between the two germline ends. As regards this clone: Its antigen is unknown.

The receptor comes from a young woman in good health and CMV-seropositive. Sequences were obtained from PBMCs. This sequence joins TRBV5-1 and TRBJ1-3, with D hard to call. The DNA for the CDR3 is TGCGCCAGCAGCTTACTAAGACCCTCTGGAAACACCATATATTTT. Its translation is CASSLLRPSGNTIYF.